This TCR beta chain emerged from a study of T cells in Graves' hyperthyroidism and ophthalmopathy. The CDR3 spans 14 residues. Germline-derived CDR1 and CDR2 are ENHRY and SYGVKD. V lost 4 bases to trimming and J lost 3 bases, with 12 bases between them. Amplified TCR beta CDR3 regions came from RNA transcripts. With the HTBI primer set, the TCR CDR3 went through a first round of RT-PCR. TCRdb re-called the multiplex PCR reads through MiXCR, storing one row per CDR3 protein. The top ten clones hold less than 6% of a sample with approximately 600,000 distinct CDR3 sequences, more than 11% of them seen once. This clonotype was found many times.

The chain has TRBV10-3 and TRBJ2-5; D possibly uses TRBD1 or TRBD2 (5 bases each). The origin of this receptor is a woman in her twenties or thirties with Graves' hyperthyroidism that later progressed to Graves' ophthalmopathy. Material: blood. The CDR3 spells CAISVGQGEETQYF. CDR3 DNA sequence: TGTGCCATCAGTGTTGGGCAGGGAGAAGAGACCCAGTACTTC.